The rows below give T cell receptor beta chains drawn from one sample of a study of cytomegalovirus exposure and HLA in healthy donors. The protocol was immunoSEQ multiplex PCR, while the TCRdb copy is restricted to in-frame clones and leaves out a portion. The sample contains 160,000 or so clones, about 80% of which appear only once. Sequenced material: PBMCs. Source of these receptors: a woman aged 40 to 50 in good health and CMV-seronegative. The conserved cysteine and the conserved F or W are not part of the CDR3 here. The size entry is marked missing in some rows and otherwise reads once, few, many or a size class.

size,V,CDR3
-,TRBV7-2,ASSLGPGQAPTYGYT
-,TRBV2,ASKVGVGTDTQY
-,TRBV19,ASSMRLAGGSWETQY
-,TRBV6-6,ASSYAQGGPYEQY
-,TRBV7-2,ASSLGGGGQPQH
-,TRBV2,ASSETESSNQPQH
-,TRBV10-3,AISLGTGNGANVLT
-,TRBV5-1,ASSWDRGSAEQF
-,TRBV7-2,ASSLRGGPGTYEQY
-,TRBV10-3,AIKRTSGSEGEQF
-,TRBV6-1,ASSRTPFTYNEQF
few,TRBV6-1,ASSEAGGYNQPQH
-,TRBV28,ASSLPLNYGYT
few,TRBV6-5,ASSPQTTYGYT
-,TRBV7-9,ASSLGGAQETQY
-,TRBV29-1,SVETGGSYNEQF
-,TRBV7-2,ASSQLAGGPDTQY
-,TRBV5-1,ASSLDSEAF
-,TRBV13,ASSPGLAGEYEQY
-,TRBV11-3,ASSLSPGAGTEAF
-,TRBV5-1,ASSLRDRGPREQY
-,TRBV9,ASRGAGGPTDTQY
-,TRBV18,ASSPRTDSGNTIY
-,TRBV5-1,ASSLVASGSNEQF
-,TRBV29-1,SVLTSGSLGGELF
few,TRBV7-2,ASSLAGTGGFEQF
-,TRBV25-1,ASSEGGGRETQY
-,TRBV27,ASSSPAGGKETQY
-,TRBV27,ASSFQGNNEKLF
-,TRBV5-5,ASSPGQDNTEAF
-,TRBV4-3,ASSQDSSGSSYNEQF
-,TRBV30,AWSVARTDWITYNEQF
few,TRBV4-2,ASSREGTSGSHEQF
-,TRBV28,ASSFVQGNGLNEQF
-,TRBV6-5,ASSREIHSPLH
-,TRBV25-1,ASSERSSWETQY
-,TRBV5-5,ASSSSEGVVTDTQY
-,TRBV5-4,ASSRESETQY
-,TRBV6-5,ASSPGPNREAF
once,TRBV28,ASSLGLAADNEQF
-,TRBV7-9,SSSQILAGVQDTQY
-,TRBV9,ASSVAGTGASEQY
-,TRBV7-2,ASSLSPSGGANEQF